Each of the 28 T cell receptor beta chains below was sequenced from the same sample in a study of blood T cell repertoires in COVID-19. Clones were read by immunoSEQ multiplex PCR, and TCRdb kept only the in-frame ones, dropping some. The data hold under 250,000 clones, with 88% observed a single time. The sequenced material came from peripheral blood. Receptors were obtained from a woman in her fifties or sixties with acute or convalescent COVID-19.

The chain has TRBV5-4 and TRBJ2-7; D remains ambiguous. The CDR3 sequence is 15 residues long. V was trimmed by 2 bases and J by 5 bases, leaving 17 bases between them. CDR1 and CDR2 (germline): SGHNT, YYREEE (reference sequence). The CDR3: CASSFGSPRGDEQYF. CDR3 nucleotides: TGTGCCAGCAGCTTCGGGTCCCCCCGAGGCGACGAGCAGTACTTC.

The gene calls are TRBV30 and TRBJ1-2; 10 bases fit TRBD1. The CDR3 sequence is 13 residues long. The V gene end was trimmed by 5 bases and the J gene end by 4 bases; junction bases not matched to a gene: 4. Per germline, CDR1 GTSNPN and CDR2 SVGIG (reference sequence). DNA for the CDR3: TGTGCCTGGGGGGACAGGGGACCCTATGGCTACACCTTC. Translated: CAWGDRGPYGYTF.

V usage is TRBV6-2 or TRBV6-3 and J usage is TRBJ1-1; TRBD1 matches 10 bases. Trimming removed 0 bases from V and 4 bases from J; junction bases left unmatched: 8. Germline CDR1 and CDR2: MNHEY and SVGEGT. CDR3 size: 17 residues. This CDR3 reads CASSYSISRTGGTEAFF. Here the CDR3 DNA reads TGTGCCAGCAGTTACTCCATCTCCCGGACAGGGGGCACTGAAGCTTTCTTT.

The chain joins TRBV28 to TRBJ2-7; 12 bases are a match to TRBD1. Germline V gives CDR1 MDHEN, CDR2 SYDVKM. This CDR3 region has 15 residues. Trimming took 5 bases from V and 7 from J; bases not matched to a gene: 9. The CDR3 protein is CASSRPGQGAGEQYF. In DNA, the CDR3 is TGTGCCAGCAGTCGCCCGGGACAGGGGGCAGGGGAGCAGTACTTC. The full variable domain, completed using reference TRBV28 and TRBJ2-7, is DVKVTQSSRYLVKRTGEKVFLECVQDMDHENMFWYRQDPGLGLRLIYFSYDVKMKEKGDIPEGYSVSREKKERFSLILESASTNQTSMYLCASSRPGQGAGEQYFGPGTRLTVT.

The chain has TRBV10-3 and TRBJ2-1, with a weak D call TRBD1 (7 bases). CDR3 length: 14 amino acids. Trimming cost V 2 bases and J 3 bases, with 8 bases left between them. Germline assignment: CDR1 ENHRY and CDR2 SYGVKD. The CDR3 is CAISEQGGYNEQFF. CDR3 coding DNA: TGTGCCATCAGTGAGCAGGGGGGCTACAATGAGCAGTTCTTC.

The V gene is TRBV28, the J gene TRBJ1-3; 7 positions agree with TRBD1. Trimming took 6 bases from V and 0 from J; bases not matched to a gene: 5. The CDR3 consists of 15 residues. The germline V gene has CDR1 MDHEN and CDR2 SYDVKM. CDR3 in amino acids: CASSETGDSGNTIYF. The CDR3 nucleotides are TGTGCCAGCAGCGAAACAGGGGACTCTGGAAACACCATATATTTT.

This chain links TRBV7-2 with TRBJ2-1; 13 bases line up with TRBD2. This CDR3 comprises 16 residues. CDR1 is SGHTA, CDR2 FQGNSA, per germline. V lost 5 bases, J lost 3 bases, and 4 bases stayed unmatched. CDR3 protein: CASSAWTSGGYNEQFF. The CDR3 coding sequence is TGTGCCAGCAGCGCCTGGACTAGCGGGGGCTACAATGAGCAGTTCTTC.

The chain links TRBV6-5 to TRBJ1-2, with D perhaps matching TRBD1 (6 bases). V lost 6 bases to trimming and J lost 5 bases, with 16 bases between them. The CDR3 sequence is 14 residues long. Germline CDR1 is MNHEY and CDR2 is SVGAGI. The CDR3 DNA sequence: TGTGCCAGCAGACCGACAGGCCGTTTTTATGGCTACACCTTC. Translation: CASRPTGRFYGYTF.

This chain links TRBV7-9 with TRBJ2-5; D unresolved. Germline CDR1 is SEHNR and CDR2 is FQNEAQ (reference sequence). V lost 2 bases and J 1 base, leaving 14 bases between the germline ends. CDR3 size: 16 residues. This chain's CDR3 is CASSLKVARLQETQYF. The CDR3 coding sequence is TGTGCCAGCAGCTTAAAAGTGGCGAGGCTCCAAGAGACCCAGTACTTC.

This chain connects TRBV28 to TRBJ1-1; D gene uncertain. Trimming cost V 6 bases and J 1 base, with 15 bases left between them. The CDR3 length is 15 residues. CDR1 and CDR2 (germline): MDHEN, SYDVKM. The CDR3 loop is CASREQRVENTEAFF. CDR3 in DNA: TGTGCCAGCAGAGAACAGCGGGTGGAGAACACTGAAGCTTTCTTT.

The chain links TRBV2 to TRBJ1-1, with 8 bases aligning to TRBD1. V shed 6 bases, J shed 4 bases, and the junction held 7 bases outside the gene matches. The CDR3 is 14 residues long. In germline, CDR1 is SNHLY, CDR2 FYNNEI. The CDR3 region has the DNA TGTGCCAGCAGAGTGACAGGGGAGGGCACTGAAGCTTTCTTT. Amino acids: CASRVTGEGTEAFF.

The chain recombines TRBV5-1 with TRBJ2-3, with D possibly matching TRBD2 (7 bases). Germline V gene sequence: CDR1 SGHRS, CDR2 YFSETQ. The CDR3 totals 17 residues. Trimming stripped 5 bases from V and 5 bases from J, with 24 bases between. The CDR3 reads CASSSYRLGGPKDTQYF. The CDR3 DNA reads TGCGCCAGCAGTTCTTACCGTTTGGGGGGGCCGAAAGATACGCAGTATTTT. The full variable domain, rest sourced from reference TRBV5-1 and TRBJ2-3, is KAGVTQTPRYLIKTRGQQVTLSCSPISGHRSVSWYQQTPGQGLQFLFEYFSETQRNKGNFPGRFSGRQFSNSRSEMNVSTLELGDSALYLCASSSYRLGGPKDTQYFGPGTRLTVL.

The rearrangement joins TRBV7-6 to TRBJ2-1; TRBD2 agrees at 15 bases. This CDR3 is 16 amino acids long. The junction had 6 bases not matched to a gene; V was cut back by 4 bases and J by 8 bases. CDR1 SGHVS and CDR2 FNYEAQ come from the germline V gene. This CDR3 is CASSSWTSGRAYEQFF. Written as DNA, the CDR3 is TGTGCCAGCAGCTCGTGGACTAGCGGGAGGGCCTATGAGCAGTTCTTC. The variable domain in full, completed from reference TRBV7-6 and TRBJ2-1, reads GAGVSQSPRYKVTKRGQDVALRCDPISGHVSLYWYRQALGQGPEFLTYFNYEAQQDKSGLPNDRFSAERPEGSISTLTIQRTEQRDSAMYRCASSSWTSGRAYEQFFGPGTRLTVL.

V and J are TRBV18 and TRBJ2-5; weak D call: TRBD2 (7 bases). The CDR3 extends over 15 amino acids. V lost 6 bases and J lost 5, with 19 bases in between. Germline CDR1 KGHSH, CDR2 LQKENI. The chain's CDR3 is CASSSSRGATETQYF. For the CDR3, the DNA is TGTGCCAGCTCCTCTTCCCGGGGGGCTACCGAGACCCAGTACTTC. The full variable domain, its missing parts supplied by reference TRBV18 and TRBJ2-5, is NAGVMQNPRHLVRRRGQEARLRCSPMKGHSHVYWYRQLPEEGLKFMVYLQKENIIDESGMPKERFSAEFPKEGPSILRIQQVVRGDSAAYFCASSSSRGATETQYFGPGTRLLVL.

This chain joins TRBV6-5 and TRBJ1-2; TRBD1 might be the D (5 bases). The V end was cut by 3 bases, the J end by 4 bases, with 9 bases between. The germline V gene has CDR1 MNHEY and CDR2 SVGAGI. The CDR3 length is 13 residues. The CDR3 sequence: CASSYLQGYGYTF. CDR3 nucleotide sequence: TGTGCCAGCAGTTATTTGCAGGGCTATGGCTACACCTTC.

V is TRBV7-9 and J is TRBJ2-5; TRBD1 might be the D (7 bases). CDR1 and CDR2 (germline): SEHNR, FQNEAQ (reference sequence). The ends were cut back, 1 base at V and 4 bases at J, with 13 bases in the middle. The CDR3 extends over 15 amino acids. The CDR3: CASSLGQGGGETQYF. The DNA of the CDR3 is TGTGCCAGCAGCTTAGGTCAGGGGGGCGGAGAGACCCAGTACTTC.

This clone turned up a few times. The J gene is TRBJ1-5, the V gene TRBV30; 8 nucleotides line up with TRBD1. Germline V gene sequence: CDR1 GTSNPN, CDR2 SVGIG (reference sequence). This CDR3 contains 14 residues. With V trimmed by 4 bases and J by 6 bases, 8 bases remained unmatched. CDR3 bases: TGTGCCTGGAACAGCGACAGGGGCGGTCAGCCCCAGCATTTT. This translates into CAWNSDRGGQPQHF. Full variable domain (remainder filled in from reference TRBV30 and TRBJ1-5): SQTIHQWPATLVQPVGSPLSLECTVEGTSNPNLYWYRQAAGRGLQLLFYSVGIGQISSEVPQNLSASRPQDRQFILSSKKLLLSDSGFYLCAWNSDRGGQPQHFGDGTRLSIL.

This clone was recorded only once. The chain's CDR3 is CASTRQGTGYGYTF. DNA of the CDR3: TGTGCCAGCACCCGACAGGGAACGGGCTATGGCTACACCTTC. The chain combines TRBV6-5 with TRBJ1-2, with 7 bases matching TRBD1. The CDR3 extends over 14 amino acids. CDR1 is MNHEY, CDR2 SVGAGI, per germline. Trimming at V came to 7 bases and at J to 4 bases, leaving 9 bases not matched to a gene.

V and J are TRBV5-1 and TRBJ1-3; 9 bases are shared with TRBD1. This CDR3 is 17 amino acids long. The germline V gene encodes CDR1 SGHRS and CDR2 YFSETQ. V trimming: 3 bases; J trimming: 1 base; junction bases outside the gene matches: 8. This CDR3 is CASSYYDRGTSGNTIYF. CDR3 nucleotide sequence: TGCGCCAGCAGCTATTATGACAGGGGGACTTCTGGAAACACCATATATTTT.

The chain recombines TRBV6-2 or TRBV6-3 with TRBJ2-7, with TRBD2 matching over 12 bases. Losses at the gene ends were 6 bases for V and 2 bases for J; bases not matched to a gene: 2. Germline V gives CDR1 MNHEY, CDR2 SVGEGT. CDR3 size: 14 residues. Here the CDR3 DNA reads TGTGCCAGCAGCCTAGCGGGAGGGCCCTACGAGCAGTACTTC. This encodes CASSLAGGPYEQYF.

The V gene is TRBV10-1, the J gene TRBJ2-1; 13 nucleotides agree with TRBD2. The length of the CDR3 is 16 residues. V dropped 8 bases and J dropped 5; count of bases not matched to a gene: 9. Germline V lookup: CDR1 WNHNN, CDR2 SYGVQD (reference sequence). CDR3 DNA sequence: TGCGCCAGCGGAACTTCCGGGACTAGCGGGAACAATGAGCAGTTCTTC. Its protein is CASGTSGTSGNNEQFF.

V gene TRBV7-2 combines with J gene TRBJ1-6; 9 positions match TRBD1. With 5 bases clipped from V and 10 bases from J, the junction kept 3 bases outside the gene matches. CDR1 is SGHTA and CDR2 is FQGNSA in the germline V gene. The CDR3 consists of 13 residues. The CDR3 DNA reads TGTGCCAGCAGCAACGACAGGGGGTCACCCCTCCACTTT. Its translation is CASSNDRGSPLHF.

This clone was observed a few times. The chain links TRBV11-3 to TRBJ2-1; TRBD2 matches 14 bases. The CDR3 length is 16 residues. The trim removed 1 base at V and 8 bases at J, leaving 4 bases unmatched. Germline assignment: CDR1 SGHNT and CDR2 YENEEA. Written as DNA, the CDR3 is TGTGCCAGCAGCTTAGGACTAGCGGGAGGGCTGGATGAGCAGTTCTTC. It specifies CASSLGLAGGLDEQFF.

The chain combines TRBV5-1 with TRBJ2-3, with D possibly matching TRBD2 (5 bases). The CDR3 totals 17 residues. In germline, CDR1 is SGHRS, CDR2 YFSETQ. V lost 0 bases and J 4 bases, leaving 18 bases between the germline ends. CDR3 nucleotide sequence: TGCGCCAGCAGCTTGGGACTACTAGTCGGTATTCCAGATACGCAGTATTTT. It is translated as CASSLGLLVGIPDTQYF.

To note about this clone: Compared with germline, one end of the junction differs, possibly owing to a read error. The V gene is TRBV7-7, the J gene TRBJ1-6; D remains unclear. This CDR3 is 15 amino acids long. Looked up from germline, CDR1 is SSHAT and CDR2 is FNYEAQ (reference sequence). The CDR3 protein is CASSLSPGHDSPLHF. CDR3 bases: TGTGCTAGCAGCTTAAGCCCAGGTCACGATTCACCCCTCCACTTT.

The V and J genes are TRBV2 and TRBJ2-1; 8 bases are shared with TRBD2. V dropped 3 bases and J dropped 8; count of bases not matched to a gene: 12. CDR1 is SNHLY and CDR2 is FYNNEI in the germline V gene. The CDR3 totals 16 residues. CDR3 sequence (DNA): TGTGCCAGCAGTGATAGACGGGGGGGCCGGGTGGATGAGCAGTTCTTC. Protein product: CASSDRRGGRVDEQFF.

The chain uses TRBV2 and TRBJ2-1; D is uncertain. Germline CDR1 SNHLY, CDR2 FYNNEI. Trimming took off 3 bases at V and 7 bases at J, with 4 bases between the two ends. The CDR3 runs to 11 residues. CDR3 in amino acids: CASSDLNEQFF. The CDR3 nucleotides read TGTGCCAGCAGTGATTTAAATGAGCAGTTCTTC.

This clone was detected a few times. The sample has other DNA sequences that encode this CDR3 too. The V and J genes are TRBV6-6 and TRBJ1-1, with D perhaps TRBD1 (5 bases). This CDR3 has 14 residues. Trimming stripped 6 bases from V and 0 bases from J, with 11 bases between. The germline V gene encodes CDR1 MNHNY and CDR2 SVGAGI (reference sequence). In DNA, the CDR3 is TGTGCCAGCAGCCGAGGGGAGTTGAACACTGAAGCTTTCTTT. Protein product: CASSRGELNTEAFF.